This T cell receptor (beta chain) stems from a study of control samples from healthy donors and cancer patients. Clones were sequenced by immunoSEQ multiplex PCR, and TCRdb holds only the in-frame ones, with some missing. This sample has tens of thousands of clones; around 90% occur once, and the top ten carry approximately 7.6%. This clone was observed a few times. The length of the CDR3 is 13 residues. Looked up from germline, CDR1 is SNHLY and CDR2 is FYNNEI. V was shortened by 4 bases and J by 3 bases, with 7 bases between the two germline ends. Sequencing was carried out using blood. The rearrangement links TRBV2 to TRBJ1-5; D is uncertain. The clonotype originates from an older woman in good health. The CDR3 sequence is CASSGLNNQPQHF. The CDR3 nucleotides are TGTGCCAGCAGTGGGCTGAACAATCAGCCCCAGCATTTT.